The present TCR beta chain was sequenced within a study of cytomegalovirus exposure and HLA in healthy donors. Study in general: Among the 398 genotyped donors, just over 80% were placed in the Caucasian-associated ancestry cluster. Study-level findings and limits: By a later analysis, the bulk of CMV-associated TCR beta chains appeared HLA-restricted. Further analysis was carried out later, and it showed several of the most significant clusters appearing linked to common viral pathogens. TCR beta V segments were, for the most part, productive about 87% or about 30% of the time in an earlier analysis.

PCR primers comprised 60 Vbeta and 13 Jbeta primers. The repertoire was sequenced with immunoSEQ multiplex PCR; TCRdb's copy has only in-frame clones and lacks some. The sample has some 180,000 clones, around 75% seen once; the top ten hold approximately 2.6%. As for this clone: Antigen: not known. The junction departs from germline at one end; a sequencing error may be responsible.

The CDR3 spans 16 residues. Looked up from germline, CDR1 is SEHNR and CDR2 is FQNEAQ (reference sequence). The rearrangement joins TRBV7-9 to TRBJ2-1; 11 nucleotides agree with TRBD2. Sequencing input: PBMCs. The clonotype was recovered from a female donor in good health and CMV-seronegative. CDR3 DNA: TGTTCCAGCAGCTCAGACACTAGCGGGAGATACAATGAGCAGTTCTTC. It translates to CSSSSDTSGRYNEQFF.